This T cell receptor (beta chain) was recovered during a study of blood T cell repertoires in COVID-19. Germline V lookup: CDR1 MNHEY, CDR2 SMNVEV (reference sequence). This CDR3 is built from 13 residues. V was cut by 2 bases and J by 7 bases, with 9 bases left in between. In its sample, this clone was seen a few times. TCRdb's table, derived via immunoSEQ multiplex PCR, lists solely in-frame clones and lacks some. In the table there are some 68,000 clones, about 90% of which are singletons. This chain connects TRBV27 to TRBJ1-5; D is ambiguous. The TCR was taken from a human donor in a cohort sampled during active COVID-19. The sample comprised peripheral blood. CDR3: CASSLAGGQPQHF. DNA for the CDR3: TGTGCCAGCAGTTTAGCGGGCGGCCAGCCCCAGCATTTT.